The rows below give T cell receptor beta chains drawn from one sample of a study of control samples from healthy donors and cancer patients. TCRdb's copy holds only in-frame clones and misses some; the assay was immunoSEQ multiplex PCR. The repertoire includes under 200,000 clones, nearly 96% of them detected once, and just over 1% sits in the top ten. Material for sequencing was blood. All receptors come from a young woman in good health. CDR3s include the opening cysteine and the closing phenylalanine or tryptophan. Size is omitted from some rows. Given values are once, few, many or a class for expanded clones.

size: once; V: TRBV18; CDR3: CASSPLTGSVTEAFF
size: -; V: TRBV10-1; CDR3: CASSEGDRGYNEQFF
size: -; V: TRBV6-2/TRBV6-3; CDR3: CAGSYYPATEAFF
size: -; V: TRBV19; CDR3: CASSITYRDYWDYNEQFF
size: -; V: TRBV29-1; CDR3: CSLSQGGGRGEQFF
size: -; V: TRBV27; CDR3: CASSLTWSWNEKLFF
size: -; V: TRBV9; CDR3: CASSVGSRANVLTF
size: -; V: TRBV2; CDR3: CASSSDTSGVYNEQFF
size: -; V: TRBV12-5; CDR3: CASGFSLQSLTGELFF
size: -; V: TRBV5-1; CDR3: CASSFWAGGYEQYF
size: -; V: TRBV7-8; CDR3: CASSLGYRLRHNEQFF